This TCR beta chain was retrieved from a study of cytomegalovirus exposure and HLA in healthy donors (dated by TCRdb to 2016 to 2017). For context, the study as a whole: An earlier analysis of several hundred of the donors reported roughly 300 Gb of sequence data and 120 million or so unique TCR beta sequences from roughly 180 million T cells. Roughly 300 gigabases of sequencing data and some 85 million unique TCR sequences were included in an early release covering roughly 700 HLA-typed donors. The genetic ancestry cluster associated with self-reported Caucasian donors included over 65% of the roughly 400 genotyped donors. The study aimed to test whether signatures of past pathogen exposure could be identified by cataloging public T cell receptors. The study used immunosequencing to profile the T cell repertoires of 670 or so subjects and linked those repertoires to cytomegalovirus serostatus. In addition to the first cohort of several hundred subjects, a separate validation cohort of approximately 130 different subjects was used. High-throughput TCR immunosequencing, statistical association of individual TCRs with disease status, and machine learning were combined to predict cytomegalovirus infection status. In a later analysis, previously published TCR beta repertoires from 600 to 850 donors were re-analyzed and high-resolution HLA genotyping was added so that TCR occurrence patterns could be studied. Rather than drawing on any new phenotypic data, the later analysis identified candidate immune exposures from TCR beta sequences and the way those sequences occurred across donors. An earlier analysis of some 500 of the donors applied high-throughput TCR beta sequencing to assess whether each TCR beta V gene segment acted as functional or pseudogenic. Donor age, sex, ethnicity and CMV serostatus were compiled alongside the repertoire data. A later genetic analysis used genome-wide SNP genotypes for about three fifths of the 666 donors, treating that subset as a discovery cohort. All discovery cohort repertoires had been generated using a single sequencing platform. HLA typing covered class I and class II loci at four-digit resolution. The number of donors typed differed by locus, with 629-630 for A, B, C, DRB1 and DQB1, roughly 520 for DQA1, over 600 for DPA1, and some 470 for DPB1. Because of strong linkage in the cohort, roughly five DR-DQ haplotypes were treated as single units for association and clustering. Across roughly 420 genotyped donors of the cohort, an average of about 240,000 unique TCR beta nucleotide sequences per donor were sequenced, and around 20% of those sequences were non-productive.

The library was prepared using the immunoSEQ multiplex PCR assay. For the multiplex PCR, a mixture combining 60 forward primers for TCR Vbeta segments and 13 reverse primers for TCR Jbeta segments was used. The CDR3 region of rearranged TCR beta genes was amplified from genomic DNA with a multiplex PCR assay. The amplified TCR beta libraries were sequenced on the Illumina HiSeq System as 87-base-pair reads. On the study's bioinformatics: In a later analysis, approximately 74 million unique TCR beta chains were counted across the 650 to 750 repertoires, and roughly 9.9 million of these chains were shared by at least two donors. A nearest-neighbor algorithm error-corrected the raw reads and collapsed the reads into unique sequences, merging closely related sequences to remove PCR and sequencing errors. Alignment of CDR3 sequences to IMGT reference sequences was used to assign V, D and J gene segments. For a sequence to be retained, at least a six-nucleotide match to both a V gene segment and a J gene segment was required. A rearrangement counted as productive if the CDR3 had no stop codons and remained in frame with V and J, and every other rearrangement counted as non-productive. Following IMGT convention, CDR3 was defined as the stretch from the second conserved V-encoded cysteine to the conserved J-encoded phenylalanine. In an earlier analysis of more than 550 of the donors, sequences lacking an unambiguous match to a single V gene segment were excluded. In an earlier analysis of approximately 550 of the donors, V segments were called functional above 56.7% productive rearrangements and were called segregating when the between-donor standard deviation exceeded 5%. A statistical classification framework was built to diagnose cytomegalovirus status from the catalog of TCR beta chain sequences. In a later analysis, TCR nucleotide sequences were compared against IMGT/GENE-DB human TR gene sequences so that V and J genes could be assigned. A later analysis assigned CDR3 sequences and most-parsimonious VDJ recombination scenarios with the TCRdist pipeline. In a later analysis, each TCR beta chain was defined by its CDR3 amino acid sequence together with its V-gene family, and reads without a unique V-gene family were excluded. A later analysis removed roughly 590 highly shared, low-generation-probability nucleotide sequences to deal with suspected cross-contamination and a sequencing artifact. In a later analysis, a clonal expansion index was calculated for each public chain from normalized within-repertoire ranks of inferred template counts. Generation probabilities in a later analysis came from a VDJ recombination model fitted to out-of-frame rearrangements, and those results were checked against IGoR. In a later analysis, TCR-TCR, TCR-HLA and TCR-CMV co-occurrence was scored with hypergeometric tests, and a repertoire-size bias correction was applied to TCR pairs. To estimate false discovery rates, a later analysis permuted the HLA or CMV assignments 20 times. In a later analysis, co-occurring TCRs were grouped using DBSCAN, and TCRdist sequence similarity was added for clustering within HLA-allele-positive subsets. For co-occurrence clustering, repertoires with fewer than 30,000 or more than 120,000 public chains were excluded, along with five repertoires with anomalous nucleotide sharing. In its TCRdb copy, this immuneACCESS table keeps in-frame sequences only and misses some clones. Where compared with another copy, unresolved V genes explain less than half of these, and the others have no known cause. The V and J calls and clone size come from that table; D and trimming were worked out from the DNA. Across this sample there are more than 80,000 clones, with around nine tenths seen only once. Jointly, the top ten make up around a tenth of the sample.

The junction shows trimming of 3 bases on V and 8 bases on J, plus 11 bases between the germline ends. CDR1 and CDR2 were assigned from the germline V gene as SNHLY and FYNNEI. From cysteine to phenylalanine, the CDR3 is 13 amino acids long. Solely the CDR3 DNA is kept, with 39 bases framed from the first base. The cohort comprised fewer than 700 healthy bone marrow donors. At the time of sampling, all cohort members were nominally healthy, though unrecorded immune exposures were likely present. The donor tested CMV seropositive, placing the donor among the 290 or so seropositive members of the cohort. A peripheral blood sample was provided by each donor, and peripheral blood mononuclear cells were used for TCR beta sequencing. The Qiagen DNeasy Blood Extraction Kit was used to extract genomic DNA from the blood cell samples. Study-wide conclusions, independent of this receptor: Compared with the roughly 720-donor mean, donors in an Asian-associated ancestry cluster had fewer N-insertions in productive TCRs, according to a later genetic analysis. The authors suggested that the approach could potentially be extended to other disease states and immunological phenotypes. Immune exposure information for the cohort was limited to CMV serostatus. A later analysis found that most CMV-associated TCR beta chains appeared HLA-restricted, with HLA associations seemingly driven largely by CMV exposure. Correlated functional status among segregating V segments might reflect linkage disequilibrium, but an unknown experimental factor could not be ruled out. Specific HLA alleles were associated with 15,000 to 20,000 TCR beta sequences at a false discovery rate of 0.05 in a later analysis. Some IMGT-functional V segments, including TRBV6-2 and TRBV6-3, could not be distinguished by the 87-base-pair reads and were therefore excluded. A later analysis found that HLA-associated TCR beta chains were more clonally expanded and had lower generation probabilities than equally common non-associated chains. The classifier was reported to diagnose cytomegalovirus status with high specificity and sensitivity in both the original and validation cohorts. HLA typing was unavailable for some donors at each locus, so association tests used only the typed subset. A further reported finding was that TCR beta sequences accurately predicted the HLA-A and HLA-B alleles for most subjects in the first cohort. This cohort had only TCR beta chains sequenced, and the lack of alpha or paired-chain data limited which features could be detected. Presence/absence analyses assumed roughly uniform sequencing depth across donors, an assumption that may not hold. The study gave a list of 150 to 200 TCR beta chains associated with cytomegalovirus. According to a later analysis, TCR association rates differed among HLA loci, with DRB1 alleles showing the most associated TCRs and HLA-C alleles showing the fewest. According to a later analysis, parvovirus B19, influenza, CMV and Epstein-Barr virus appeared linked to several top co-occurrence clusters. The sequencing pipeline was judged likely to have produced a cluster of highly shared sequence variants as a technical artifact. Because counts were too low, more than 15 rarely observed V segments, including chromosome 9 orphons, were excluded from the earlier analysis of several hundred of the donors. In an earlier analysis of approximately 590 of the donors, most TCR beta V segments appeared in productive rearrangements about 90% or about 30% of the time, broadly matching IMGT annotations. When HLA alleles, especially DR and DQ, strongly co-occurred, attributing TCR associations to individual alleles was difficult. In vitro tests confirmed that three of the cytomegalovirus-associated TCR beta chains recognize cytomegalovirus antigens. Most TCR sequences were seen in very few donors, while some public TCRs were found in many individuals. A later genetic analysis associated a missense DCLRE1C variant with V-gene and J-gene trimming of TCR beta chains, and an independent cohort replicated the association.

With regard to this clone: What this receptor recognizes is not known. Base quality data are lacking; no much larger clone is found one base away.

The sequencing sample was made of PBMCs. This chain is built from TRBV2 and TRBJ2-1, with the D gene call left open. The clonotype originates from a man aged 30-40 years in good health and CMV-seropositive. In nucleotide form, the sequence is TGTGCCAGCAGTGATTCCCGTCGGGATGAGCAGTTCTTC. Translated, it gives CASSDSRRDEQFF.